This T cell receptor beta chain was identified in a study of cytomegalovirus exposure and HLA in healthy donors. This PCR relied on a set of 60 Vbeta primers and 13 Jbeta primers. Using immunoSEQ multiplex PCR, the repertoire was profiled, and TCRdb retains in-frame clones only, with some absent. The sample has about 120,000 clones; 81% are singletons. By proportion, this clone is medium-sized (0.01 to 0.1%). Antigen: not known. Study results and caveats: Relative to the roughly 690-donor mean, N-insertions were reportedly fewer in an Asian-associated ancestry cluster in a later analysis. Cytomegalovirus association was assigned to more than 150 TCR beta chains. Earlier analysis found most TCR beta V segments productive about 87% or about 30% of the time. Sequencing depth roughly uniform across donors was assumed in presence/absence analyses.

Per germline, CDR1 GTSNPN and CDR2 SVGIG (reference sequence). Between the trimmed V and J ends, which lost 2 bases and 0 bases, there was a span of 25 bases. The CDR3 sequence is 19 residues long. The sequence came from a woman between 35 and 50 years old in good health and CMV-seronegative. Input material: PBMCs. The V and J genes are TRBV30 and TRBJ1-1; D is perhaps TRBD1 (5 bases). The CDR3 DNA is TGTGCCTGGAGTTCGCCGACAGCCCTAGTGGGTCTTATGAACACTGAAGCTTTCTTT. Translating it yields CAWSSPTALVGLMNTEAFF. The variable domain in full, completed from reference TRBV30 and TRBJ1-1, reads SQTIHQWPATLVQPVGSPLSLECTVEGTSNPNLYWYRQAAGRGLQLLFYSVGIGQISSEVPQNLSASRPQDRQFILSSKKLLLSDSGFYLCAWSSPTALVGLMNTEAFFGQGTRLTVV.